This T cell receptor beta chain was retrieved from a study of shared clonotypes between healthy human individuals. The naive CD8 population came from CD45RO-negative cells selected for CCR7, without terminally differentiated effector memory CD45RA+ cells. CDR3 length: 17 residues. Germline CDR1 MNHEY, CDR2 SMNVEV (reference sequence). The ends lost 4 bases at V and 3 bases at J; junction bases unmatched: 10. Produced via immunoSEQ multiplex PCR; TCRdb's table is partial and in-frame only. The sample yields roughly 2 million clones, about 95% seen once. This clonotype was sampled from a young man in good health. The chain recombines TRBV27 with TRBJ1-4, with 8 nucleotides matching TRBD1. Sequenced material: naive CD8+ T cells sorted from blood. The CDR3 nucleotides are TGTGCCAGCAGTTCGGTTAGGGTCAGGGGGCCTAATGAAAAACTGTTTTTT. This encodes CASSSVRVRGPNEKLFF.